This T cell receptor beta chain stems from a study of cytomegalovirus exposure and HLA in healthy donors. Whole-study findings and limits: It was about 150 TCR beta chains that were listed as cytomegalovirus-associated.

CDR1 is MDHEN and CDR2 is SYDVKM in the germline V gene. The CDR3 contains 15 residues. Trimming left V 1 base short and J 1 base short, with 7 bases between. The data were produced by immunoSEQ multiplex PCR, yet TCRdb's version contains in-frame clones alone and is incomplete. The data contain 140,000 to 150,000 clones, about 94% of them seen just once; the ten biggest clones take up about 2%. Separate from the approximately 670-subject first cohort was the approximately 130-subject validation cohort, to which the donors belonged. Comments on this clone: The target antigen is unknown.

The chain employs TRBV28 and TRBJ2-2; D may be TRBD2 (5 bases). Sequencing input: PBMCs. The receptor comes from a man aged 18 to 29 in good health and CMV-seropositive. CDR3 in amino acids: CASSLLGRNTGELFF. The DNA for the CDR3 is TGTGCCAGCAGTTTATTGGGGAGGAACACCGGGGAGCTGTTTTTT.